This T cell receptor (beta chain) was sequenced during a study of control samples from healthy donors and cancer patients. Sequenced by immunoSEQ multiplex PCR; TCRdb stores in-frame clones only, minus some. This sample has approximately 80,000 clones, with approximately 91% found just once. The clonotype comes from a woman aged 45 to 65 in good health. The material sequenced was blood.

The CDR3 sequence is CASSQGDTQPETQYF. As DNA, the CDR3 is TGTGCCAGCAGCCAAGGGGACACCCAGCCCGAGACCCAGTACTTC. The chain links TRBV14 to TRBJ2-5, with D maybe TRBD1 (6 bases). The germline V gene encodes CDR1 SGHDN and CDR2 FVKESK. The CDR3 loop spans 15 amino acids. V was pared by 1 base and J by 5 bases, with 14 bases between.